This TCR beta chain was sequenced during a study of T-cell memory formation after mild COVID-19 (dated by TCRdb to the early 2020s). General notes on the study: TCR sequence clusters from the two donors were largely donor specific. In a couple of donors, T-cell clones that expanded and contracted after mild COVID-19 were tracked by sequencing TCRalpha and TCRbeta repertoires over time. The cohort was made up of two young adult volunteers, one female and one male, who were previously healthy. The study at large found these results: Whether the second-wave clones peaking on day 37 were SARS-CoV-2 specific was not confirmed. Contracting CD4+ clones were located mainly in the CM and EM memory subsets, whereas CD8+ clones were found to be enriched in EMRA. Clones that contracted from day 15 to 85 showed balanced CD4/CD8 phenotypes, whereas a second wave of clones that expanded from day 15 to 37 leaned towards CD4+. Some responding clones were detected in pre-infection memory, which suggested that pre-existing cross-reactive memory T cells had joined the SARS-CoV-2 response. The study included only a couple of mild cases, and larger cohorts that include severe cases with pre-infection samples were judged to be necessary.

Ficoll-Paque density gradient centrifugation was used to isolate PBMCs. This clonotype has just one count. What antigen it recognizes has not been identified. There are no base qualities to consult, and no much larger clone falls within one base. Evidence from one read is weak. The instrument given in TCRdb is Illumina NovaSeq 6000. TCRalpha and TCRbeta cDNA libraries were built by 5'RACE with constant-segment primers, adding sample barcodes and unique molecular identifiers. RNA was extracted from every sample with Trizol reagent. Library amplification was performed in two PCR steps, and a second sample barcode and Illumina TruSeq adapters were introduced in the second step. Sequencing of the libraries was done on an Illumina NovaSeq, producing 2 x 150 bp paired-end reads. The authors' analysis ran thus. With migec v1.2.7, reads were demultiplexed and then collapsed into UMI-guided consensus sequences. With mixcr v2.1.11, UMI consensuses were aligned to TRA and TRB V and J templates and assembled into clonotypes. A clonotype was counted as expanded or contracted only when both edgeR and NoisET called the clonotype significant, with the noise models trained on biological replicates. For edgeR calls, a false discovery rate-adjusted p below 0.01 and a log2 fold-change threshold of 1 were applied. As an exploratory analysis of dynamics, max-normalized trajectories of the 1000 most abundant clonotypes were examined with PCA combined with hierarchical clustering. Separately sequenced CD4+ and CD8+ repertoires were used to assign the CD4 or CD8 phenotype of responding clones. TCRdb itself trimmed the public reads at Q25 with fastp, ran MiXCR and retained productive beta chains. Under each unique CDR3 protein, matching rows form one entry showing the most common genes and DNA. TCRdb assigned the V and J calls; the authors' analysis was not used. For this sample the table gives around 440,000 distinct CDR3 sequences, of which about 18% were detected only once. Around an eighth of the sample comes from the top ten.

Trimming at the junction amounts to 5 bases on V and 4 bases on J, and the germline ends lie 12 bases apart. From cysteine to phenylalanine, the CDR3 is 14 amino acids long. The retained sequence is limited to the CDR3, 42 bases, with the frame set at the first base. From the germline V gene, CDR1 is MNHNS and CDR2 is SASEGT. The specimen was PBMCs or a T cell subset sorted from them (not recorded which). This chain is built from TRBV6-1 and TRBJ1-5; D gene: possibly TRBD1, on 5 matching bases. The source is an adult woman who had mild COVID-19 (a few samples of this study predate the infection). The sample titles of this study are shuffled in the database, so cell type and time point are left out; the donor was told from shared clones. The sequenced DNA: TGTGCCAGCAGTTCGCAGGGCCCAAATCAGCCCCAGCATTTT. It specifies CASSSQGPNQPQHF.